This T cell receptor beta chain was profiled in a study of blood T cells in healthy people across ages. The study's findings and limits: In older individuals, TCR beta diversity per million T cells was lower, falling roughly linearly with age.

Looked up from germline, CDR1 is SNHLY and CDR2 is FYNNEI. V was cut by 6 bases and J by 0 bases, with 12 bases left in between. The CDR3 spans 15 residues. A second PCR, run for roughly 6 to 11 cycles, used a sample-barcoded 5' primer plus a J-beta primer mix. TCRdb re-called the 5' RACE reads through MiXCR, storing one row per CDR3 protein. Of more than 900,000 distinct CDR3 sequences listed, about 27% are singletons. About this clonotype: No antigen is known for it.

Samples each had at least 5.5 micrograms of total RNA extracted. The same sample was also studied in work on T cells of mothers and their children. From that report: Sequencing revealed no T cell clones that were persistent and microchimeric.

The TCR sequence derives from a woman aged 40-49 years in good health. The chain joins TRBV2 to TRBJ1-5; D uncertain. The sequencing sample was made of blood. This chain's CDR3 is CASRLDSSSNQPQHF. In DNA, the CDR3 is TGTGCCAGCAGGTTGGACTCTTCTAGCAATCAGCCCCAGCATTTT.